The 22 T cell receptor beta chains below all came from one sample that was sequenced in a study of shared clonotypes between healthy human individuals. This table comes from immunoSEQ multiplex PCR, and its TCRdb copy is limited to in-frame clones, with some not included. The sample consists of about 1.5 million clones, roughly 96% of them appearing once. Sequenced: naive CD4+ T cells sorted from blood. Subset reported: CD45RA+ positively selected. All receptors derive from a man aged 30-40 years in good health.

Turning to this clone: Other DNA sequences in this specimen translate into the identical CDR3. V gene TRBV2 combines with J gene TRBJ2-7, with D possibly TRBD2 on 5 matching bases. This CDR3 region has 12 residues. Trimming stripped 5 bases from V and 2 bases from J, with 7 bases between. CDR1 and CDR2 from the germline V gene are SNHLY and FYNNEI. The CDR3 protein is CASSREPYEQYF. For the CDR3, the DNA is TGTGCCAGCAGTAGGGAGCCCTACGAGCAGTACTTC.

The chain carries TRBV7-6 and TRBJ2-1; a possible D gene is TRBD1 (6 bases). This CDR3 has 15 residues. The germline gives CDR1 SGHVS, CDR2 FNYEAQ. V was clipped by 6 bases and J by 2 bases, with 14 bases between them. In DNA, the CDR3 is TGTGCCAGCAGTTTACCCTGGACAGCCTACAATGAGCAGTTCTTC. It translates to CASSLPWTAYNEQFF.

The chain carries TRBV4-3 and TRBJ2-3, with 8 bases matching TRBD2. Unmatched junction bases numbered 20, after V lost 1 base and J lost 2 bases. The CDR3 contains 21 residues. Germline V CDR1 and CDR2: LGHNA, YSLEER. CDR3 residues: CASSQVRSSGSSLPPTDTQYF. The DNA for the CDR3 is TGCGCCAGCAGCCAAGTACGGAGCAGCGGGAGTTCCTTACCACCCACAGATACGCAGTATTTT.

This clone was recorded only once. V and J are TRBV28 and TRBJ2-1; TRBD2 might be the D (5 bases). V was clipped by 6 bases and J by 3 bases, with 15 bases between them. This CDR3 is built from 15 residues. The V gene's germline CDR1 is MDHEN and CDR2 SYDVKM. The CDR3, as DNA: TGTGCCAGCAGAAGTGGGAGCGGAGACTACAATGAGCAGTTCTTC. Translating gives CASRSGSGDYNEQFF.

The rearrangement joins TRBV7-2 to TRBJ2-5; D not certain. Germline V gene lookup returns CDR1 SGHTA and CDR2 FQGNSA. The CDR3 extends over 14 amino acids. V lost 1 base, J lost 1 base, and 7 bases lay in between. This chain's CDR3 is CASSLGFIQETQYF. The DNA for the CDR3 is TGTGCCAGCAGCTTAGGTTTTATCCAAGAGACCCAGTACTTC.

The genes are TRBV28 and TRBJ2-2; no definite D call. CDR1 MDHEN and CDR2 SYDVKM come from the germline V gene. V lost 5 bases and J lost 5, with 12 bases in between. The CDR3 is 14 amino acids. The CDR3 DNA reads TGTGCCAGCAGTGTCCTAGTCGGTACCGGGGAGCTGTTTTTT. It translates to CASSVLVGTGELFF.

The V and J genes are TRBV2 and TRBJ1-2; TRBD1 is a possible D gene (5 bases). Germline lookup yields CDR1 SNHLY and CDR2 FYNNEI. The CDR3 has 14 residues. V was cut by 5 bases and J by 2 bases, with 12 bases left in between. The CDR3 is CASSSGAGNYGYTF. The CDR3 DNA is TGTGCCAGCAGTAGCGGGGCAGGGAACTATGGCTACACCTTC.

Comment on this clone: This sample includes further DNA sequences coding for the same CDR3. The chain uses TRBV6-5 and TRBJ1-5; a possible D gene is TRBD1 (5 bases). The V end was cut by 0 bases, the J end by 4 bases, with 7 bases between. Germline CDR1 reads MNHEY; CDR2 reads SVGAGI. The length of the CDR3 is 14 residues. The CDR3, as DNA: TGTGCCAGCAGTTACTCGAGGGGAAATCAGCCCCAGCATTTT. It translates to CASSYSRGNQPQHF.

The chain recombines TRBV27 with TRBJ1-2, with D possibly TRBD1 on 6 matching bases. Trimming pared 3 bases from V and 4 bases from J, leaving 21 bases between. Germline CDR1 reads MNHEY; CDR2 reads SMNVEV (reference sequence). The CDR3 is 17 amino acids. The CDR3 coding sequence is TGTGCCAGCAGTTTGTTAGGGATAGACAGGCTGGCCTATGGCTACACCTTC. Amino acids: CASSLLGIDRLAYGYTF.

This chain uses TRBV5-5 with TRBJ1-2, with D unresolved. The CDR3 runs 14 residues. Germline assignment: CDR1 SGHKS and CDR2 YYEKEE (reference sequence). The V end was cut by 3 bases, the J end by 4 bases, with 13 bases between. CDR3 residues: CASSSLLGLYGYTF. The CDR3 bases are TGTGCCAGCAGCTCCCTATTAGGACTCTATGGCTACACCTTC. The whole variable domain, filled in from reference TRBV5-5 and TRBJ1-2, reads DAGVTQSPTHLIKTRGQQVTLRCSPISGHKSVSWYQQVLGQGPQFIFQYYEKEERGRGNFPDRFSARQFPNYSSELNVNALLLGDSALYLCASSSLLGLYGYTFGSGTRLTVV.

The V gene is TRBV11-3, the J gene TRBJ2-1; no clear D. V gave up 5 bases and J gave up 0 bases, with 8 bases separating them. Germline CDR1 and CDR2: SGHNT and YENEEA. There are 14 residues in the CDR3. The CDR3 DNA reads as TGTGCCAGCAGCCCCCGGAGCTCCTACAATGAGCAGTTCTTC. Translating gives CASSPRSSYNEQFF.

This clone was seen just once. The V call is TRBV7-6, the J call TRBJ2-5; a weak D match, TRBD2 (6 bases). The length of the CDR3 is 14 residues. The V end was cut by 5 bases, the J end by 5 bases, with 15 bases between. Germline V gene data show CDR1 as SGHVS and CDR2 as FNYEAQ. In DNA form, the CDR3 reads TGTGCCAGCAGCCCGATGGGGGGAAGCGAGACCCAGTACTTC. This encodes CASSPMGGSETQYF.

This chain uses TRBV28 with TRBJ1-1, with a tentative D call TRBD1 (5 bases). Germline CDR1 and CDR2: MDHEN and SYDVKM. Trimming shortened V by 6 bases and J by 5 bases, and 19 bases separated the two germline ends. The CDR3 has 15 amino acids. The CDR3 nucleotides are TGTGCCAGCAGGAATTCTGGGGGGGAATCGACTGAAGCTTTCTTT. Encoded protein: CASRNSGGESTEAFF.

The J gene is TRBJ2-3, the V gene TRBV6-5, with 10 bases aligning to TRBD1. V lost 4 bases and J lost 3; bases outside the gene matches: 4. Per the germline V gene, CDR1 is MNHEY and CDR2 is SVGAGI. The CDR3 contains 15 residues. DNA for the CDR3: TGTGCCAGCAGTTTATTGGGACAGGGGACAGATACGCAGTATTTT. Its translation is CASSLLGQGTDTQYF.

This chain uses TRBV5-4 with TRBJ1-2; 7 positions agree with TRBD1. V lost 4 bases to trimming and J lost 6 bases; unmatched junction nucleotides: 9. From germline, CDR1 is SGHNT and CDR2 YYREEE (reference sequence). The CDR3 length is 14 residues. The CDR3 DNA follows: TGTGCCAGCAGCCCCGGCCGTGACAGGGATGGCTACACCTTC. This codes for CASSPGRDRDGYTF.

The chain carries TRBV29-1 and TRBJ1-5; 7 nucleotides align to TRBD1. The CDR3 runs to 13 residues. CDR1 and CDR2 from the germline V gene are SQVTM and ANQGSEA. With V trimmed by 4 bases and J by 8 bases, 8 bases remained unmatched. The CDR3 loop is CSVGRNRGEPQHF. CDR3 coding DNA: TGCAGCGTTGGGAGAAACAGGGGTGAGCCCCAGCATTTT.

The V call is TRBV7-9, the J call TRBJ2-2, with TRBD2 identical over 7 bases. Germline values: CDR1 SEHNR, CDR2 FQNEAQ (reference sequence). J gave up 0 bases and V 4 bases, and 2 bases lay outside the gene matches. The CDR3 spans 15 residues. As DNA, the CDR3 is TGTGCCAGCAGCTCGGGGGGTCCGAACACCGGGGAGCTGTTTTTT. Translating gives CASSSGGPNTGELFF.

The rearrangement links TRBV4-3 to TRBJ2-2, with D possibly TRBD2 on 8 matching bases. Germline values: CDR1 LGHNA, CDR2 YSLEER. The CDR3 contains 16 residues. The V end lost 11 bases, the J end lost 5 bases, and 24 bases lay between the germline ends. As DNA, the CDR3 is TGCGCCGCGGGGACCAGACAGGGCGGGGGGACCGGGGAGCTGTTTTTT. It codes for CAAGTRQGGGTGELFF.

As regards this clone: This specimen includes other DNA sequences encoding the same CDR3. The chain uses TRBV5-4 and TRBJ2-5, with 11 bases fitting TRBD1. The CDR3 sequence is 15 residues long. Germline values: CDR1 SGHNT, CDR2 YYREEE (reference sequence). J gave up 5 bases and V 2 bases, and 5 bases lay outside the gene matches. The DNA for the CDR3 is TGTGCCAGCAGCTTTGGACAGGGGGCAGGTGAGACCCAGTACTTC. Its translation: CASSFGQGAGETQYF.

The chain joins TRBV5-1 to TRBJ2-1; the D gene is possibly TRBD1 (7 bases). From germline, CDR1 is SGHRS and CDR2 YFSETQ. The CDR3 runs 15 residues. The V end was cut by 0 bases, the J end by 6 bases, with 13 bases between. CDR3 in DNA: TGCGCCAGCAGCTTGGCTCAGGGGGGTAGCAATGAGCAGTTCTTC. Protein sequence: CASSLAQGGSNEQFF.

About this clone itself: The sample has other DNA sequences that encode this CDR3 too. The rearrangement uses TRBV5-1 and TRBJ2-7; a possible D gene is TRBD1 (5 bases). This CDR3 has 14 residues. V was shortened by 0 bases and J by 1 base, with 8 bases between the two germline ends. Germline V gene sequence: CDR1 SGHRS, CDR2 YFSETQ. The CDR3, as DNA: TGCGCCAGCAGCTTGGACAGGCGATCCTACGAGCAGTACTTC. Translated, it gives CASSLDRRSYEQYF.

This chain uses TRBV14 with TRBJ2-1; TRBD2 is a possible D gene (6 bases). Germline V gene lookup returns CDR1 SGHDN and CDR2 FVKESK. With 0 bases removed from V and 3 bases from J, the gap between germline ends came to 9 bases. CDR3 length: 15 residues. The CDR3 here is CASSQDQRVYNEQFF. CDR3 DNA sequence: TGTGCCAGCAGCCAAGACCAGCGGGTCTACAATGAGCAGTTCTTC.